Described below is a single T cell receptor (beta chain) sequence and its context. The antigen remains undetermined. This record comes from a study of cytomegalovirus exposure and HLA in healthy donors. Profiling relied on immunoSEQ multiplex PCR, and the TCRdb table lists in-frame clones only, not all of them. The sample lists about 150,000 clones, approximately 90% occurring once. CDR1 MNHEY and CDR2 SMNVEV come from the germline V gene (reference sequence). The CDR3 length is 16 residues. V trimming: 5 bases; J trimming: 0 bases; junction bases outside the gene matches: 5. Study-level findings and limits: Most sequenced TCRs were rare (though some public TCRs occurred in many donors).

This chain links TRBV27 with TRBJ2-2, with 8 bases lining up with TRBD1. Sequenced: PBMCs. The TCR was taken from a woman aged 25 to 39 in good health and CMV-seropositive. The CDR3: CASSPWTGPNTGELFF. The CDR3 nucleotides are TGTGCCAGCAGTCCTTGGACAGGGCCGAACACCGGGGAGCTGTTTTTT.